The 10 T cell receptor beta chains in this list originate from one sample, sequenced in a study of cytomegalovirus exposure and HLA in healthy donors. The primer mix had 60 Vbeta and 13 Jbeta primers. Sequencing was performed with immunoSEQ multiplex PCR; in TCRdb, only in-frame clones are kept and a portion is missing. The table includes over 150,000 clones, 65% to 75% detected once. Sample: PBMCs. These TCRs come from a man between 25 and 39 years old in good health and CMV-seropositive.

V gene TRBV5-1 combines with J gene TRBJ2-7; tentatively, D is TRBD2 (6 bases). The V gene's germline CDR1 is SGHRS and CDR2 YFSETQ. Trimming took off 3 bases at V and 3 bases at J, with 22 bases between the two ends. The CDR3 sequence is 17 residues long. This chain's CDR3 is CASSSRGRSPQNYEQYF. The CDR3 DNA follows: TGCGCCAGCAGCTCCCGGGGGAGGTCCCCCCAAAACTACGAGCAGTACTTC.

This clone has only one observation. This chain connects TRBV11-3 to TRBJ2-5; D might be TRBD2 (6 bases). The length of the CDR3 is 15 residues. From germline, CDR1 is SGHNT and CDR2 YENEEA. The ends were cut back, 6 bases at V and 6 bases at J, with 20 bases in the middle. The CDR3 DNA sequence: TGTGCCAGCAGTCCCGGTCGGGGGAGTGAAAAGACCCAGTACTTC. This sequence encodes CASSPGRGSEKTQYF.

The rearrangement uses TRBV29-1 and TRBJ2-3; 7 bases line up with TRBD2. CDR3 size: 15 residues. Germline V gene lookup returns CDR1 SQVTM and CDR2 ANQGSEA. Germline trimming cut 8 bases from V and 1 base from J; bases unmatched to any gene: 12. Written as DNA, the CDR3 is TGCAGCTCCTCAAGGCTCGCGGGGGGCACAGATACGCAGTATTTT. Translating it yields CSSSRLAGGTDTQYF.

This clone was detected a few times. The rearrangement joins TRBV7-6 to TRBJ1-1; tentative D call: TRBD1 (5 bases). The V gene lost 5 bases and the J gene lost 3 bases, with 16 bases spanning the gap. The CDR3 covers 15 residues. CDR1 is SGHVS, CDR2 FNYEAQ, per germline. CDR3 protein: CASSPRGEWDTEAFF. The CDR3 DNA follows: TGTGCCAGCAGCCCCCGGGGGGAATGGGACACTGAAGCTTTCTTT.

This clone was picked up one time. The chain is built from TRBV11-2 and TRBJ1-1; 7 nucleotides line up with TRBD1. The germline CDR1 and CDR2 sequences are SGHAT and FQNNGV. There are 12 residues in the CDR3. V was pared by 4 bases and J by 9 bases, with 5 bases of the junction left unmatched. The chain's CDR3 is CASSSWDSKAFF. CDR3 sequence (DNA): TGTGCCAGCAGCTCCTGGGACAGTAAAGCTTTCTTT.

On this clone: The sample has other DNA sequences that encode this CDR3 too. The V and J genes are TRBV27 and TRBJ1-2; D is perhaps TRBD1 (6 bases). The CDR3 is 13 amino acids. The germline gives CDR1 MNHEY, CDR2 SMNVEV (reference sequence). The ends were cut back, 2 bases at V and 5 bases at J, with 9 bases in the middle. In DNA, the CDR3 is TGTGCCAGCAGTTTAGGCACAGGGTATGGCTACACCTTC. Protein: CASSLGTGYGYTF.

The J gene is TRBJ2-7, the V gene TRBV19; 9 bases agree with TRBD1. This CDR3 has 13 amino acids. V dropped 7 bases and J dropped 6; count of bases not matched to a gene: 7. CDR1 is LNHDA and CDR2 is SQIVND in the germline V gene (reference sequence). CDR3 DNA: TGTGCCAGTAAACAGGGGGCAGGGGGCGAGCAGTACTTC. Its protein product is CASKQGAGGEQYF.

This clone came up a few times. The J gene is TRBJ2-1, the V gene TRBV7-3, with 9 bases matching TRBD2. Per the germline V gene, CDR1 is SGHTA and CDR2 is FQGTGA. The CDR3 loop spans 14 amino acids. V lost 5 bases to trimming and J lost 9 bases; unmatched junction nucleotides: 8. CDR3 coding DNA: TGTGCCAGCAGCCCTAGTAGCGGGAGAACTGAGCAGTTCTTC. It translates to CASSPSSGRTEQFF. The entire variable domain, with the rest obtained from reference TRBV7-3 and TRBJ2-1, is as follows: GAGVSQTPSNKVTEKGKYVELRCDPISGHTALYWYRQSLGQGPEFLIYFQGTGAADDSGLPNDRFFAVRPEGSVSTLKIQRTERGDSAVYLCASSPSSGRTEQFFGPGTRLTVL.

V usage is TRBV27 and J usage is TRBJ2-5; D may be TRBD1 (6 bases). Matching the DNA end better, TRBJ2-7 makes the J call doubtful. The germline V gene has CDR1 MNHEY and CDR2 SMNVEV (reference sequence). The CDR3 is 14 amino acids. CDR3 region: CASSSILTGYEQYF. The CDR3 bases are TGTGCCAGCAGCTCTATCCTCACAGGGTACGAGCAGTACTTC.

This clone was seen only a few times. The genes are TRBV6-4 and TRBJ2-7; TRBD2 aligns across 10 bases. V lost 5 bases and J lost 1; bases outside the gene matches: 8. The germline V gene encodes CDR1 MRHNA and CDR2 SNTAGT. CDR3 length: 16 residues. The CDR3 loop reads CASSSSSGGLSYEQYF. The CDR3 nucleotides are TGTGCCAGCAGTAGTAGTAGCGGGGGGTTATCCTACGAGCAGTACTTC.